This paragraph reports one TCR beta chain. These data originate in a study of blood T cell repertoires in COVID-19. Study as a whole: Material from acute and convalescent COVID-19 was sourced from the United States, Italy and Spain. The analysed material was cDNA or gDNA that came from T cells, B-cell-depleted T cells, or PBMCs.

The Seattle patients joined while their infection was active and were tracked longitudinally afterward. Source study methods: The authors estimated nucleated cell counts from reference gene primer amplification. Sequencing used immunoSEQ multiplex PCR; TCRdb keeps in-frame clones, though not all of them. V and J calls plus clone size are reproduced from that table; the DNA served to infer D and trimming. The table lists more than 200,000 clones, around 80% of them singletons. The V gene's germline CDR1 is MRHNA and CDR2 SNTAGT. Losses at the gene ends were 8 bases for V and 5 bases for J; bases not matched to a gene: 8. The CDR3 runs 14 residues.

The gene calls are TRBV6-4 and TRBJ2-2; 7 nucleotides match TRBD1. The sample was peripheral blood. The receptor was isolated from a woman of 80 years or more with COVID-19, enrolled during active disease. For the CDR3, the DNA is TGTGCCAGCCGACAGGGATTTGGAACCGGGGAGCTGTTTTTT. It codes for CASRQGFGTGELFF.